Following are 8 T cell receptor beta chains from one sample sequenced in a study of T-cell memory formation after mild COVID-19. TCRdb independently ran MiXCR on the 5' RACE reads; one entry per CDR3 protein. This sample has over 350,000 distinct CDR3 sequences, with more than 20% found just once. Sequencing was done on a sample of PBMCs or a T cell subset sorted from them (not recorded which). The origin of the receptors is an adult woman who had mild COVID-19 (a few samples of this study predate the infection). Cell type and time point are not known.

The V gene is TRBV12-3 or TRBV12-4, the J gene TRBJ2-7, with D possibly TRBD2 on 5 matching bases. The CDR3 is 13 residues long. The V and J ends lost 7 bases and 3 bases respectively, with 13 bases between them. CDR3 coding DNA: TGTGCCAGCACAAAGACTACTAACTACGAGCAGTACTTC. This sequence encodes CASTKTTNYEQYF.

This clonotype was detected a few times. V is TRBV7-8 and J is TRBJ2-3, with D hard to call. Germline CDR1 is SGHVS and CDR2 is FQNEAQ. The CDR3 extends over 14 amino acids. Trimming stripped 4 bases from V and 0 bases from J, with 8 bases between. CDR3 in amino acids: CASSWGFSTDTQYF. DNA for the CDR3: TGTGCCAGCAGCTGGGGATTTAGCACAGATACGCAGTATTTT.

The rearrangement uses TRBV20-1 and TRBJ2-3, with D hard to call. Deletions cut 4 bases from V and 5 bases from J, with 7 bases between. This CDR3 has 11 residues. CDR1 and CDR2 from the germline V gene are DFQATT and SNEGSKA (reference sequence). CDR3 bases: TGCAGTGCTACCAAGGGAGATACGCAGTATTTT. Its protein product is CSATKGDTQYF.

This chain joins TRBV6-1 and TRBJ1-5, with TRBD1 matching over 9 bases. The CDR3 runs to 17 residues. V shed 4 bases and J 2 bases; nucleotides not matched to a gene: 9. Germline CDR1 is MNHNS and CDR2 is SASEGT. Here the CDR3 reads CASSGLTGGLGNQPQHF. CDR3 DNA sequence: TGTGCCAGCAGTGGGCTGACAGGGGGACTAGGCAATCAGCCCCAGCATTTT.

The CDR3 reads CASSSRNLETQYF. The CDR3 DNA sequence: TGTGCCAGCTCATCGAGGAACTTAGAGACCCAGTACTTC. This rearrangement joins TRBV18 to TRBJ2-5; D unclear. The CDR3 extends over 13 amino acids. CDR1 KGHSH and CDR2 LQKENI come from the germline V gene. Trimming left V 5 bases short and J 4 bases short, with 11 bases between.

Ten or more counts support this clonotype. V and J are TRBV15 and TRBJ2-3; 9 bases are a match to TRBD1. J was trimmed by 0 bases and V by 5 bases; bases with no gene match: 3. The CDR3 has 15 residues. CDR1 and CDR2 from the germline V gene are LNHNV and YYDKDF (reference sequence). CDR3 in amino acids: CATSLQGASTDTQYF. For the CDR3, the DNA is TGTGCCACCAGCCTACAGGGGGCTAGCACAGATACGCAGTATTTT.

The rearrangement links TRBV6-5 to TRBJ1-4; D gene uncertain. The germline V gene encodes CDR1 MNHEY and CDR2 SVGAGI. V dropped 3 bases and J dropped 8 bases, with 7 bases sitting between them. The CDR3 length is 12 residues. In DNA form, the CDR3 reads TGTGCCAGCAGTTATCGGATGGAAAAACTGTTTTTT. It translates to CASSYRMEKLFF.

The chain's CDR3 is CASSHGTEEETQYF. In DNA form, the CDR3 reads TGTGCCAGCTCACACGGGACAGAGGAAGAGACCCAGTACTTC. V gene TRBV18 combines with J gene TRBJ2-5; 7 positions agree with TRBD1. This CDR3 is built from 14 residues. After removal of 4 bases from V and 3 bases from J, the junction contained 5 bases not matched to a gene. Germline V gene lookup returns CDR1 KGHSH and CDR2 LQKENI.